These 5 T cell receptor beta chains came from one sample sequenced in a study of blood T cell repertoires in COVID-19. Clones were read by immunoSEQ multiplex PCR, and TCRdb kept only the in-frame ones, dropping some. The data hold under 200,000 clones, with about 85% observed a single time. Specimen: peripheral blood. The receptors come from a man aged 55-75 years who had recovered from COVID-19.

V is TRBV6-6 and J is TRBJ1-2; perhaps TRBD1 as D (5 bases). The CDR3 is 15 residues long. V was cut by 4 bases and J by 8 bases, with 20 bases left in between. Germline V lookup: CDR1 MNHNY, CDR2 SVGAGI (reference sequence). The CDR3 is CASSFRVPMVDGYTF. As DNA, the CDR3 is TGTGCCAGCAGTTTCAGGGTCCCCATGGTTGACGGCTACACCTTC.

The J gene is TRBJ2-3, the V gene TRBV19, with D tentatively TRBD1 (5 bases). Germline V gives CDR1 LNHDA, CDR2 SQIVND (reference sequence). V lost 5 bases to trimming and J lost 7 bases, with 16 bases between them. There are 14 residues in the CDR3. The DNA of the CDR3 is TGTGCCAGTAGTCCCCAGGTTAGGGGAAATACGCAGTATTTT. This codes for CASSPQVRGNTQYF. Based on the CDR3 plus reference TRBV19 and TRBJ2-3, the full variable domain is DGGITQSPKYLFRKEGQNVTLSCEQNLNHDAMYWYRQDPGQGLRLIYYSQIVNDFQKGDIAEGYSVSREKKESFPLTVTSAQKNPTAFYLCASSPQVRGNTQYFGPGTRLTVL.

V and J are TRBV9 and TRBJ2-3; 13 bases line up with TRBD2. Trimming took 2 bases from V and 3 from J; bases not matched to a gene: 3. Germline V gene sequence: CDR1 SGDLS, CDR2 YYNGEE. The CDR3 is 16 amino acids. CDR3 loop: CASSVGTSGVTDTQYF. CDR3 in DNA: TGTGCCAGCAGCGTCGGGACTAGCGGGGTTACAGATACGCAGTATTTT.

In its sample, this clone was seen a few times. This chain connects TRBV7-2 to TRBJ2-3; D may be TRBD2 (5 bases). There are 15 residues in the CDR3. Trimming removed 2 bases from V and 4 bases from J, with 13 bases in between. The germline V gene encodes CDR1 SGHTA and CDR2 FQGNSA. The CDR3 region has the DNA TGTGCCAGCAGCTTACAAGGGAGTGGGGCAGATACGCAGTATTTT. As protein: CASSLQGSGADTQYF.

This clone was seen a single time. The rearrangement joins TRBV9 to TRBJ2-1; possible D gene TRBD1, 7 bases. The CDR3 spans 15 residues. Trimming shortened V by 3 bases and J by 8 bases, and 18 bases separated the two germline ends. CDR1 is SGDLS, CDR2 YYNGEE, per germline. The CDR3: CASSEGGQYSHEQFF. CDR3 sequence (DNA): TGTGCCAGCAGCGAGGGGGGACAGTATAGTCATGAGCAGTTCTTC.